This record concerns one T cell receptor (beta chain) sequence. This record belongs to a study of control samples from healthy donors and cancer patients. With 3 bases removed from V and 10 bases from J, the gap between germline ends came to 18 bases. This CDR3 is built from 14 residues. The germline V gene encodes CDR1 LGHDT and CDR2 YNNKEL (reference sequence). Produced via immunoSEQ multiplex PCR; TCRdb's table is partial and in-frame only. The repertoire has 60,000 to 75,000 clones, nearly 85% of them found once; the top ten carry about 15%. Sequenced input: blood. The chain links TRBV3-1 (or the pseudogene TRBV3-2) to TRBJ1-1; D perhaps matches TRBD1 (5 bases). This sequence was found in a man in his sixties in good health. This CDR3 reads CASSHSTGGGLAFF. For the CDR3, the DNA is TGTGCCAGCAGCCACTCAACGGGGGGGGGACTAGCTTTCTTT.